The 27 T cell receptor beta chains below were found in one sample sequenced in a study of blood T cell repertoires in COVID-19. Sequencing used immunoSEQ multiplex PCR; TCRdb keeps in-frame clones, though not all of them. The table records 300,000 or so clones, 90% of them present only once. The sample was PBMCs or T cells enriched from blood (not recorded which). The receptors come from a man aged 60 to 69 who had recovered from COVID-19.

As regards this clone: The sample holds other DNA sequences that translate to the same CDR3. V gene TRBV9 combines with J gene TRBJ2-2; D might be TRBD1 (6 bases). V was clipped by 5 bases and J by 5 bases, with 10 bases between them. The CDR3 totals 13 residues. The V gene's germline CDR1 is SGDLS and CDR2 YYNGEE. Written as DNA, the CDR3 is TGTGCCAGCAGTCAGGGGAATACCGGGGAGCTGTTTTTT. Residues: CASSQGNTGELFF.

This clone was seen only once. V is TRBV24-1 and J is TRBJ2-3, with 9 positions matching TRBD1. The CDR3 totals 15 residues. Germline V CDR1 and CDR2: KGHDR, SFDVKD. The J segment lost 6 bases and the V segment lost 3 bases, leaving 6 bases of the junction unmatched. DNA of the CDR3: TGTGCCACCAGTGATCCGGACAGGGGAGGGGATACGCAGTATTTT. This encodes CATSDPDRGGDTQYF.

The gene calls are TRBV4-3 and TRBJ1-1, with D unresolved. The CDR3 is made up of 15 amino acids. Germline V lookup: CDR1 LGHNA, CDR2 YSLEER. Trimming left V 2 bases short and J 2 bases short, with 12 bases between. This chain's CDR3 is CASSQYGRGNTEAFF. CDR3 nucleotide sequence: TGCGCCAGCAGCCAATACGGGCGGGGAAACACTGAAGCTTTCTTT.

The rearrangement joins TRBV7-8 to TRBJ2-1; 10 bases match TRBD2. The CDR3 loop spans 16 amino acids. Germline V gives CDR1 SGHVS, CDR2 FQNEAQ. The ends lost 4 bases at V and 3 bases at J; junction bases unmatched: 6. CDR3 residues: CASSYLTSGFYNEQFF. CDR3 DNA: TGTGCCAGCAGCTACCTGACTAGCGGGTTCTACAATGAGCAGTTCTTC.

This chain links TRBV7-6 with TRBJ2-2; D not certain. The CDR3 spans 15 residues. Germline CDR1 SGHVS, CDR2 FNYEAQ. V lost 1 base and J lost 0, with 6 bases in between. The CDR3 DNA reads TGTGCCAGCAGCTTAGGGGCATCGAACACCGGGGAGCTGTTTTTT. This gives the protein CASSLGASNTGELFF.

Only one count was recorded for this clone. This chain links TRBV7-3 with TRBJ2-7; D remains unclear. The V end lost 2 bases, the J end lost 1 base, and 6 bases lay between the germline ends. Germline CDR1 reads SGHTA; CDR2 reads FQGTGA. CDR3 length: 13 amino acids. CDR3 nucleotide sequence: TGTGCCAGCAGCTTAGCTAATTCCTACGAGCAGTACTTC. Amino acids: CASSLANSYEQYF.

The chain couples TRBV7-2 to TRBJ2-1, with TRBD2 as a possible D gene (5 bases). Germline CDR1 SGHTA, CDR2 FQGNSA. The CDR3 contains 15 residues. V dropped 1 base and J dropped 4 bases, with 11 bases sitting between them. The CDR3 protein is CASSLVAGQYNEQFF. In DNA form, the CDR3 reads TGTGCCAGCAGCTTAGTGGCGGGTCAATACAATGAGCAGTTCTTC.

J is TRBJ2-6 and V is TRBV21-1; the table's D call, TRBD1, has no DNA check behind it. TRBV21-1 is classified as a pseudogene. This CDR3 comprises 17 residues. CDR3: CASSRIIQGAGANVLTF. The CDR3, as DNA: TGTGCCAGCAGCAGGATTATACAGGGTGCTGGGGCCAACGTCCTGACTTTC.

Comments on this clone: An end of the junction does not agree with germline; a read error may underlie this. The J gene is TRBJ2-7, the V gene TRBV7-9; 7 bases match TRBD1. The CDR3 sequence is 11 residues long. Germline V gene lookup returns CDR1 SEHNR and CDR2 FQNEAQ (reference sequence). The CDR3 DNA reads TGTGCCAGCAGCCAGGGACAGTTCCAGCACTTC. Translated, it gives CASSQGQFQHF.

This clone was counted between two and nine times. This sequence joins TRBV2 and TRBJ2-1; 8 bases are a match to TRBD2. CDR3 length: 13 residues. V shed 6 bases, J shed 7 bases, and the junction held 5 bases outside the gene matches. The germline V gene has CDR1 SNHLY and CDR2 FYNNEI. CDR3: CASRYGLANEQFF. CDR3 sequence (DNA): TGTGCCAGCAGGTACGGACTAGCTAATGAGCAGTTCTTC.

The chain's CDR3 is CASSQVTSGVTGELFF. The CDR3 coding sequence is TGTGCCAGCAGCCAAGTCACTAGCGGGGTTACCGGGGAGCTGTTTTTT. The genes are TRBV3-1 (or the pseudogene TRBV3-2) and TRBJ2-2, with 10 bases fitting TRBD2. CDR1 LGHDT and CDR2 YNNKEL come from the germline V gene (reference sequence). The junction had 4 bases not matched to a gene; V was cut back by 1 base and J by 5 bases. The CDR3 spans 16 residues.

CDR3 loop: CASSPTATYEQYF. The CDR3 DNA reads TGTGCCAGCAGCCCGACAGCAACCTACGAGCAGTACTTC. The chain joins TRBV5-6 to TRBJ2-7; possible D gene TRBD1, 5 bases. Trimming took 4 bases from V and 2 from J, leaving 10 bases between them. The CDR3 is made up of 13 amino acids. Germline CDR1 SGHDT, CDR2 YYEEEE.

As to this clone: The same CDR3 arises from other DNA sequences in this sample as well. CDR3 residues: CASSPSGGTGELFF. The CDR3, as DNA: TGTGCCAGCAGCCCCTCAGGGGGGACCGGGGAGCTGTTTTTT. This chain connects TRBV7-2 to TRBJ2-2; possible D gene TRBD1, 7 bases. This CDR3 has 14 residues. V was trimmed by 5 bases and J by 5 bases, leaving 12 bases between them. In germline, CDR1 is SGHTA, CDR2 FQGNSA.

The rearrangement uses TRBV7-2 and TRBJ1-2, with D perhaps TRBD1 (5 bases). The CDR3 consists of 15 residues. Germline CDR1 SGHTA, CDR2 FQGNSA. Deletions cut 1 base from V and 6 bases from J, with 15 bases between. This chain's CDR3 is CASSLGVGRSDGYTF. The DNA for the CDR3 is TGTGCCAGCAGCTTAGGTGTGGGGCGTTCTGATGGCTACACCTTC.

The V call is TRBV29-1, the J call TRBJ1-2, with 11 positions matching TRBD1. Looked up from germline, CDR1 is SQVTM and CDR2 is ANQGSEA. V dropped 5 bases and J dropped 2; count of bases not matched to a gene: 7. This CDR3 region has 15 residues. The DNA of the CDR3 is TGCAGCGTTTCGACACGGACAGGGGGCAACTATGGCTACACCTTC. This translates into CSVSTRTGGNYGYTF.

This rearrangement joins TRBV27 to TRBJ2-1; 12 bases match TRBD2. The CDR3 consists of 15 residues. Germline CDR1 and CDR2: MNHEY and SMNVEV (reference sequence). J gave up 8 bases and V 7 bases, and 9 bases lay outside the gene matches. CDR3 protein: CASTPRTSGVHEQFF. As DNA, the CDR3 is TGTGCCAGCACCCCAAGGACTAGCGGGGTTCATGAGCAGTTCTTC.

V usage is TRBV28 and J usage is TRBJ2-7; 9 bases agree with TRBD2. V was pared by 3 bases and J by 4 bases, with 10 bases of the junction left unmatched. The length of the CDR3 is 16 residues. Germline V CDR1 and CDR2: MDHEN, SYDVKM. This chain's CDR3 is CASSFNLAGLQYEQYF. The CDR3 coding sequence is TGTGCCAGCAGTTTTAATCTAGCGGGACTACAATACGAGCAGTACTTC.

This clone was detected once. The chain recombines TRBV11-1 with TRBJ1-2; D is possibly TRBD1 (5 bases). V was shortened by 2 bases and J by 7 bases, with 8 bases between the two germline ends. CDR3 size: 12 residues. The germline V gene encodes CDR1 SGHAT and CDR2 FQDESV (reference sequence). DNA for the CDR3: TGTGCCAGCAGCTTATCAGGGATTGGCTACACCTTC. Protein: CASSLSGIGYTF. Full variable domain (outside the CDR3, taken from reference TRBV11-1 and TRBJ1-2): EAEVAQSPRYKITEKSQAVAFWCDPISGHATLYWYRQILGQGPELLVQFQDESVVDDSQLPKDRFSAERLKGVDSTLKIQPAELGDSAMYLCASSLSGIGYTFGSGTRLTVV.

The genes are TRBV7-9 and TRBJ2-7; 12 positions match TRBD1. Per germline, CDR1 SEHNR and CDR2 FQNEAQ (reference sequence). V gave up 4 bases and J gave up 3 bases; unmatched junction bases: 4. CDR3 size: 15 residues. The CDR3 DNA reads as TGTGCCAGCAGCTACCGGGACAGGGGGCTCTACGAGCAGTACTTC. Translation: CASSYRDRGLYEQYF. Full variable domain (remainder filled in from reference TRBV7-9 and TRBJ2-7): DTGVSQNPRHKITKRGQNVTFRCDPISEHNRLYWYRQTLGQGPEFLTYFQNEAQLEKSRLLSDRFSAERPKGSFSTLEIQRTEQGDSAMYLCASSYRDRGLYEQYFGPGTRLTVT.

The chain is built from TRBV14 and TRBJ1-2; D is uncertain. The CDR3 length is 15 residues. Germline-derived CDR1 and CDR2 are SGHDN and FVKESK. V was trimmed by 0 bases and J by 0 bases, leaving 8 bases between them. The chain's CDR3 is CASSQDFIANYGYTF. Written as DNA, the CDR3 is TGTGCCAGCAGCCAAGATTTTATAGCTAACTATGGCTACACCTTC.

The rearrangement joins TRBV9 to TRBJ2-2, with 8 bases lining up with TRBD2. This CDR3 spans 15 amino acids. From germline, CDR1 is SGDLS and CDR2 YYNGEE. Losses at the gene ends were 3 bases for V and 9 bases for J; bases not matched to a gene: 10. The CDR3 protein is CASSETGGGPRELFF. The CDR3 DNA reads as TGTGCCAGCAGCGAGACGGGCGGGGGGCCCCGGGAGCTGTTTTTT.

In DNA form, the CDR3 reads TGTGCCAGCAGCTTGGGTAGCGGGAGCCAAGAGACCCAGTACTTC. It codes for CASSLGSGSQETQYF. The chain joins TRBV5-4 to TRBJ2-5; 9 bases are a match to TRBD2. V lost 0 bases, J lost 1 base, and 1 base stayed unmatched. This CDR3 region has 15 residues. Germline V CDR1 and CDR2: SGHNT, YYREEE (reference sequence).

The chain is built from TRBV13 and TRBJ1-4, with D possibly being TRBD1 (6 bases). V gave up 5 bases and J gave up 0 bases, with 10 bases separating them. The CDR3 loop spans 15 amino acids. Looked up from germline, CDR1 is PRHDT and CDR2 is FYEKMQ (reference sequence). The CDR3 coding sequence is TGTGCCAGCAGCCCATACAGGGCAACTAATGAAAAACTGTTTTTT. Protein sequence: CASSPYRATNEKLFF.

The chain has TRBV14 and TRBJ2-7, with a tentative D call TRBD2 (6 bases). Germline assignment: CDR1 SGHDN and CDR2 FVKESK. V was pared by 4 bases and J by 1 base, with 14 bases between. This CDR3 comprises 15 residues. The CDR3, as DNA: TGTGCCAGCAGCCGGTCCGGCGGGGTGTCCTACGAGCAGTACTTC. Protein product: CASSRSGGVSYEQYF.

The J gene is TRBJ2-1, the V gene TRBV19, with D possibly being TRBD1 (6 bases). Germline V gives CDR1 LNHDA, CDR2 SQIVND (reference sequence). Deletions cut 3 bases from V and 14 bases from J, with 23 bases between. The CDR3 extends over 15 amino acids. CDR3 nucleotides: TGTGCCAGTAGTATCATCTTCCCCAGGGGCGAAGCGAAGTTCTTC. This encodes CASSIIFPRGEAKFF.

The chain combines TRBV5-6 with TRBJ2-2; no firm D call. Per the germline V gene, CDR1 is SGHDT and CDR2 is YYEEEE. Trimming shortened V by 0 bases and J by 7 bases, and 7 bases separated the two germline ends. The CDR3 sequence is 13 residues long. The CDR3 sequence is CASSLASFGELFF. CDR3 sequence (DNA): TGTGCCAGCAGCTTGGCCTCGTTCGGGGAGCTGTTTTTT.

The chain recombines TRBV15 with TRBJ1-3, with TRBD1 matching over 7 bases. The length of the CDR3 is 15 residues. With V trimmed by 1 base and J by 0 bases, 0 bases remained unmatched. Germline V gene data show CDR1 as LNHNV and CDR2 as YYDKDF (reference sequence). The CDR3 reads CATSRGQGSGNTIYF. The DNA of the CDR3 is TGTGCCACCAGCAGAGGACAGGGCTCTGGAAACACCATATATTTT. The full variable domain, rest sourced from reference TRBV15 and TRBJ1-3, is DAMVIQNPRYQVTQFGKPVTLSCSQTLNHNVMYWYQQKSSQAPKLLFHYYDKDFNNEADTPDNFQSRRPNTSFCFLDIRSPGLGDTAMYLCATSRGQGSGNTIYFGEGSWLTVV.